These 31 T cell receptor beta chains were all obtained from the same sample, sequenced in a study of blood T cell repertoires in COVID-19. Profiling relied on immunoSEQ multiplex PCR, and the TCRdb table lists in-frame clones only, not all of them. The sample shows some 76,000 clones, around 83% of them seen only once. The specimen was peripheral blood. Receptors were obtained from a human donor in a cohort sampled during active COVID-19.

The genes are TRBV18 and TRBJ2-3; tentatively, D is TRBD1 (5 bases). V lost 0 bases and J lost 6, with 13 bases in between. Germline-derived CDR1 and CDR2 are KGHSH and LQKENI. The CDR3 totals 15 residues. CDR3 amino acids: CASSPPSQGTDTQYF. The CDR3 DNA reads as TGTGCCAGCTCACCACCGTCTCAGGGTACCGATACGCAGTATTTT.

V and J are TRBV19 and TRBJ1-2; 10 nucleotides agree with TRBD1. CDR3 size: 17 residues. J gave up 2 bases and V 3 bases, and 9 bases lay outside the gene matches. Germline V gene sequence: CDR1 LNHDA, CDR2 SQIVND (reference sequence). The CDR3 DNA follows: TGTGCCAGTAGTATCCGGGACAGGGGTACTTCAAACTATGGCTACACCTTC. It specifies CASSIRDRGTSNYGYTF.

The CDR3 sequence: CATSDPTSGGTDTQYF. For the CDR3, the DNA is TGTGCCACCAGTGACCCGACTAGCGGGGGAACAGATACGCAGTATTTT. The chain carries TRBV24-1 and TRBJ2-3; 12 bases match TRBD2. The CDR3 spans 16 residues. Trimming at V came to 4 bases and at J to 3 bases, leaving 4 bases not matched to a gene. From germline, CDR1 is KGHDR and CDR2 SFDVKD.

The chain carries TRBV29-1 and TRBJ2-3; 10 bases agree with TRBD1. V dropped 7 bases and J dropped 8; count of bases not matched to a gene: 3. The CDR3 loop spans 11 amino acids. Germline CDR1 SQVTM, CDR2 ANQGSEA. Written as DNA, the CDR3 is TGCAGCGGGGACAGGGGCCCTACGCAGTATTTT. It translates to CSGDRGPTQYF.

This sequence joins TRBV5-1 and TRBJ1-6; TRBD1 matches 10 bases. Germline CDR1 reads SGHRS; CDR2 reads YFSETQ. Trimming cost V 4 bases and J 7 bases; bases outside gene matches: 14. CDR3 length: 18 residues. The CDR3 DNA reads as TGCGCCAGCAGCCGCTCTATTCCGGGACAGGGGACCAATTCACCCCTCCACTTT. This gives the protein CASSRSIPGQGTNSPLHF.

This sequence joins TRBV5-4 and TRBJ1-3; D call uncertain. This CDR3 comprises 14 residues. The V gene lost 1 base and the J gene lost 0 bases, with 5 bases spanning the gap. CDR1 and CDR2 (germline): SGHNT, YYREEE (reference sequence). CDR3 loop: CASSLMSSGNTIYF. The CDR3 DNA reads as TGTGCCAGCAGCTTGATGAGCTCTGGAAACACCATATATTTT.

V is TRBV7-9 and J is TRBJ2-7; 13 positions agree with TRBD2. The CDR3 runs 16 residues. Germline V lookup: CDR1 SEHNR, CDR2 FQNEAQ (reference sequence). V lost 4 bases to trimming and J lost 3 bases; unmatched junction nucleotides: 6. CDR3 in amino acids: CASSYYGTSGNYEQYF. In DNA form, the CDR3 reads TGTGCCAGCAGCTACTACGGGACTAGCGGGAACTACGAGCAGTACTTC.

The chain is built from TRBV12-3 or TRBV12-4 and TRBJ1-4, with D maybe TRBD1 (6 bases). CDR3 size: 10 residues. With 5 bases removed from V and 11 bases from J, the gap between germline ends came to 6 bases. The CDR3 DNA reads as TGTGCCAGCAGTGGGGGCAAACTGTTTTTT. Residues: CASSGGKLFF.

As DNA, the CDR3 is TGTGCCAGCAGCTTACTCGCTAGCGGGGGGACAGGAGAGACCCAGTACTTC. This encodes CASSLLASGGTGETQYF. The rearrangement joins TRBV7-7 to TRBJ2-5, with 11 bases identical to TRBD2. Germline loops: CDR1 SSHAT, CDR2 FNYEAQ (reference sequence). The CDR3 extends over 17 amino acids. Trimming at V came to 2 bases and at J to 4 bases, leaving 9 bases not matched to a gene.

This rearrangement joins TRBV28 to TRBJ2-3; 7 nucleotides agree with TRBD1. CDR1 and CDR2 from the germline V gene are MDHEN and SYDVKM. The CDR3 consists of 18 residues. The V gene end was trimmed by 4 bases and the J gene end by 2 bases; junction bases not matched to a gene: 15. DNA for the CDR3: TGTGCCAGCAGTTCTAACCCAGGAAGGGGGCTGTACACAGATACGCAGTATTTT. It specifies CASSSNPGRGLYTDTQYF.

V gene TRBV11-2 combines with J gene TRBJ1-2; D unclear. This CDR3 has 15 amino acids. Trimming shortened V by 0 bases and J by 5 bases, and 13 bases separated the two germline ends. From germline, CDR1 is SGHAT and CDR2 FQNNGV. Here the CDR3 DNA reads TGTGCCAGCAGCTTAGATCCTACGGGTAGATATGGCTACACCTTC. Protein: CASSLDPTGRYGYTF.

The V and J genes are TRBV27 and TRBJ1-1, with D perhaps matching TRBD1 (5 bases). This CDR3 region has 12 residues. Germline lookup yields CDR1 MNHEY and CDR2 SMNVEV (reference sequence). V was trimmed by 7 bases and J by 5 bases, leaving 11 bases between them. The CDR3 sequence is CASKRGGTEAFF. CDR3 in DNA: TGTGCCAGCAAGAGGGGAGGTACTGAAGCTTTCTTT.

V is TRBV6-5 and J is TRBJ1-1; D ambiguous. Trimming removed 6 bases at V and 1 base at J, with 9 bases between. The germline CDR1 and CDR2 sequences are MNHEY and SVGAGI. The CDR3 spans 13 residues. The CDR3 DNA reads as TGTGCCAGCAGGCGAGGCAAGAACACTGAAGCTTTCTTT. Translation gives CASRRGKNTEAFF.

This sequence joins TRBV5-1 and TRBJ1-6; D is possibly TRBD1 (6 bases). Trimming pared 4 bases from V and 9 bases from J, leaving 8 bases between. There are 12 residues in the CDR3. CDR1 SGHRS and CDR2 YFSETQ come from the germline V gene. CDR3 loop: CASSPTGSPLHF. DNA for the CDR3: TGCGCCAGCAGCCCGACAGGTTCACCCCTCCACTTT.

The V and J genes are TRBV5-8 and TRBJ2-6; D is uncertain. Germline V gene lookup returns CDR1 SGHTS and CDR2 YDEGEE. V lost 4 bases and J 3 bases, leaving 8 bases between the germline ends. This CDR3 region has 14 residues. CDR3 region: CASSPKRGANVLTF. CDR3 DNA: TGTGCCAGCAGCCCCAAGCGTGGGGCCAACGTCCTGACTTTC.

The chain couples TRBV5-1 to TRBJ2-3; unclear D gene. V gave up 4 bases and J gave up 0 bases, with 9 bases separating them. Germline values: CDR1 SGHRS, CDR2 YFSETQ. The CDR3 length is 14 residues. The CDR3 bases are TGCGCCAGCAGCCCGACTGGTAGCACAGATACGCAGTATTTT. Translating it yields CASSPTGSTDTQYF.

The rearrangement uses TRBV5-4 and TRBJ1-2, with 8 bases that match TRBD1. Germline CDR1 reads SGHNT; CDR2 reads YYREEE (reference sequence). Germline trimming cut 0 bases from V and 2 bases from J; bases unmatched to any gene: 0. The CDR3 runs 14 residues. CDR3: CASSLDRGNYGYTF. CDR3 DNA: TGTGCCAGCAGCTTGGACAGGGGGAACTATGGCTACACCTTC.

The gene calls are TRBV7-9 and TRBJ1-2, with D possibly matching TRBD1 (6 bases). CDR1 is SEHNR, CDR2 FQNEAQ, per germline (reference sequence). V lost 6 bases and J lost 4, with 12 bases in between. This CDR3 is 13 amino acids long. The CDR3 is CASRQGSGYGYTF. The CDR3 DNA reads TGTGCCAGCAGACAGGGTTCTGGCTATGGCTACACCTTC.

This chain connects TRBV30 to TRBJ1-5; D gene ambiguous. The CDR3 is 13 residues long. From germline, CDR1 is GTSNPN and CDR2 SVGIG (reference sequence). Trimming took off 2 bases at V and 7 bases at J, with 12 bases between the two ends. The CDR3 nucleotides are TGTGCCTGGAGTTCCGGGGAAACCCAGCCCCAGCATTTT. As protein: CAWSSGETQPQHF.

The chain uses TRBV19 and TRBJ1-2; 7 nucleotides agree with TRBD1. The CDR3 length is 13 residues. Germline CDR1 and CDR2: LNHDA and SQIVND (reference sequence). Trimming removed 3 bases from V and 10 bases from J; junction bases left unmatched: 8. The CDR3 spells CASSIGLQGVYTF. The CDR3 bases are TGTGCCAGTAGTATTGGTCTCCAGGGGGTCTACACCTTC. Together with reference TRBV19 and TRBJ1-2, the CDR3 gives the full variable domain: DGGITQSPKYLFRKEGQNVTLSCEQNLNHDAMYWYRQDPGQGLRLIYYSQIVNDFQKGDIAEGYSVSREKKESFPLTVTSAQKNPTAFYLCASSIGLQGVYTFGSGTRLTVV.

This rearrangement joins TRBV30 to TRBJ2-3; D is perhaps TRBD1 (6 bases). Trimming pared 2 bases from V and 6 bases from J, leaving 12 bases between. This CDR3 is built from 13 residues. Germline CDR1 GTSNPN, CDR2 SVGIG (reference sequence). In DNA, the CDR3 is TGTGCCTGGAGTCGCCCAGGGGTGGATACGCAGTATTTT. Its protein is CAWSRPGVDTQYF.

The chain uses TRBV5-1 and TRBJ2-7, with D perhaps TRBD2 (5 bases). V was trimmed by 0 bases and J by 2 bases, leaving 12 bases between them. Per the germline V gene, CDR1 is SGHRS and CDR2 is YFSETQ. The CDR3 sequence is 15 residues long. The CDR3 DNA follows: TGCGCCAGCAGCTTGGCCCTCTTCGGGGCCTACGAGCAGTACTTC. Its protein is CASSLALFGAYEQYF.

The DNA for the CDR3 is TGCGCCAGCAGCGCCCGGGACAGGGGCTCCGGTGAAGCTTTCTTT. It encodes CASSARDRGSGEAFF. This chain joins TRBV5-1 and TRBJ1-1; TRBD1 matches at 10 bases. Germline CDR1 is SGHRS and CDR2 is YFSETQ. This CDR3 spans 15 amino acids. V dropped 4 bases and J dropped 7; count of bases not matched to a gene: 10.

The chain links TRBV4-1 to TRBJ1-2; the D gene is possibly TRBD1 (5 bases). With 0 bases removed from V and 6 bases from J, the gap between germline ends came to 14 bases. The length of the CDR3 is 15 residues. Germline lookup yields CDR1 MGHRA and CDR2 YSYEKL. CDR3 amino acids: CASSQEDARGNGYTF. The DNA for the CDR3 is TGCGCCAGCAGCCAAGAGGACGCCCGGGGGAATGGCTACACCTTC.

The gene calls are TRBV6-5 and TRBJ1-1; possible D gene TRBD1, 5 bases. Germline CDR1 MNHEY, CDR2 SVGAGI. CDR3 length: 14 residues. The V and J ends lost 6 bases and 3 bases respectively, with 14 bases between them. The CDR3 spells CASSYTRADTEAFF. Here the CDR3 DNA reads TGTGCCAGCAGCTACACCAGGGCGGACACTGAAGCTTTCTTT.

This clone has more than one count but fewer than ten. The V call is TRBV5-1, the J call TRBJ2-1; 11 bases agree with TRBD2. The CDR3 has 16 residues. CDR1 and CDR2 from the germline V gene are SGHRS and YFSETQ. The ends lost 1 base at V and 11 bases at J; junction bases unmatched: 11. The CDR3 loop is CASSLSKASGGLKQFF. The CDR3 DNA sequence: TGCGCCAGCAGCTTGTCCAAGGCTAGCGGGGGGTTGAAGCAGTTCTTC.

The gene calls are TRBV27 and TRBJ2-7; D possibly corresponds to TRBD1 (6 bases). V was trimmed by 5 bases and J by 7 bases, leaving 18 bases between them. This CDR3 has 14 amino acids. Germline CDR1 reads MNHEY; CDR2 reads SMNVEV (reference sequence). The CDR3 sequence: CASSLGTPPWEQYF. In DNA, the CDR3 is TGTGCCAGCAGTCTCGGGACACCTCCTTGGGAGCAGTACTTC.

The J gene is TRBJ1-1, the V gene TRBV5-1; 10 bases fit TRBD1. V lost 4 bases and J lost 3; bases outside the gene matches: 9. The CDR3 extends over 16 amino acids. In germline, CDR1 is SGHRS, CDR2 YFSETQ. CDR3 residues: CASSNRDRGSHTEAFF. CDR3 sequence (DNA): TGCGCCAGCAGCAACCGGGACAGGGGATCGCACACTGAAGCTTTCTTT.

The chain employs TRBV30 and TRBJ2-2, with TRBD2 as a possible D gene (5 bases). The ends were cut back, 5 bases at V and 1 base at J, with 17 bases in the middle. This CDR3 comprises 16 residues. Germline CDR1 and CDR2: GTSNPN and SVGIG (reference sequence). The CDR3 bases are TGTGCCTGGTCTCGACTTGCGGGCATGAACACCGGGGAGCTGTTTTTT. Residues: CAWSRLAGMNTGELFF.

The chain is built from TRBV5-1 and TRBJ1-5, with 8 bases matching TRBD1. V gave up 5 bases and J gave up 7 bases; unmatched junction bases: 5. The CDR3 consists of 13 residues. CDR1 is SGHRS, CDR2 YFSETQ, per germline. CDR3 DNA: TGCGCCAGCAGAAACGACAGGGGACAGCCCCAGCATTTT. It yields the protein CASRNDRGQPQHF.

The CDR3 is CASSPPGSDLAFF. The CDR3 DNA reads TGTGCCAGCTCACCACCGGGGAGTGATTTGGCTTTCTTT. The V call is TRBV18, the J call TRBJ1-1; D not resolved. Per germline, CDR1 KGHSH and CDR2 LQKENI. V lost 0 bases and J 11 bases, leaving 13 bases between the germline ends. The CDR3 sequence is 13 residues long.